This T cell receptor beta chain was obtained from a study of shared clonotypes between healthy human individuals. Study-wide results and caveats: Memory subsets generally showed smaller estimated richness than naive subsets did.

Donors comprised only Caucasian adults living in Nashville, Tennessee. CDR1 and CDR2 from the germline V gene are LNHDA and SQIVND (reference sequence). The CDR3 sequence is 13 residues long. Trimming shortened V by 7 bases and J by 7 bases, and 17 bases separated the two germline ends. A word on this clone: The antigen is not known.

Genomic DNA per cell subset filled all wells of several immunoSEQ plates. As handled by the study authors: There were no quality scores in the junction-only immunoSEQ sequences, so filtering differed. Sequencing was performed with immunoSEQ multiplex PCR; in TCRdb, only in-frame clones are kept and a portion is missing. For V, J and clone size, that table is used; D and trimming come from the DNA. The table lists more than 550,000 clones, about 90% of them singletons. V usage is TRBV19 and J usage is TRBJ2-7; perhaps TRBD2 as D (6 bases). The source is a man aged 18 to 29 in good health. Some clones in this sample may be carry-over from other donors' samples. Sequenced sample: memory CD8+ T cells from PBMCs. Subset meaning: CD45RO+ cells pooled with CCR7-negative TemRA cells. CDR3 residues: CASNVAGRGEQYF. CDR3 nucleotides: TGTGCCAGTAATGTCGCGGGACGCGGAGAGCAGTACTTC.